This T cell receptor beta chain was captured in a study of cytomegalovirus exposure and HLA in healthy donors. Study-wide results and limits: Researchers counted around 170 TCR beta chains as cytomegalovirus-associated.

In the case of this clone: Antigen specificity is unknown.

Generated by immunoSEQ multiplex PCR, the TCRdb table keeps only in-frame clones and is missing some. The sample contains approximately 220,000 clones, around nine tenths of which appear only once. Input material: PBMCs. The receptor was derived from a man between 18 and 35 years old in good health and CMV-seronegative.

In DNA form, the CDR3 reads TGTGCCAGCAGTGAACCAGGGGAATTTGATGGCTACACCTTC. This sequence encodes CASSEPGEFDGYTF. This chain uses TRBV6-1 with TRBJ1-2, with a weak D call TRBD1 (6 bases). V was pared by 2 bases and J by 6 bases, with 13 bases between. Per the germline V gene, CDR1 is MNHNS and CDR2 is SASEGT. CDR3 length equals 14 residues.